Detailed here is one T cell receptor beta chain. The CDR3 is 12 residues long. Germline CDR1 reads ENHRY; CDR2 reads SYGVKD. V was cut by 6 bases and J by 8 bases, with 11 bases left in between. Primers used in a second PCR of about 7 to 11 cycles were a sample-barcoded 5' primer and a J-beta primer mix. MiXCR, run by TCRdb on the 5' RACE reads, gives a single entry per CDR3 protein. The sample shows about 670,000 distinct CDR3 sequences, over 40% of them seen only once. This sample stems from a study of blood T cells in healthy people across ages. This clonotype was sampled from a woman aged 80 or over in good health. V is TRBV10-3 and J is TRBJ1-5; maybe TRBD1 (6 bases). The sequenced sample was blood. The CDR3 coding sequence is TGTGCCATCAGCGGGGACACAAAGCCCCAGCATTTT. Translating gives CAISGDTKPQHF.